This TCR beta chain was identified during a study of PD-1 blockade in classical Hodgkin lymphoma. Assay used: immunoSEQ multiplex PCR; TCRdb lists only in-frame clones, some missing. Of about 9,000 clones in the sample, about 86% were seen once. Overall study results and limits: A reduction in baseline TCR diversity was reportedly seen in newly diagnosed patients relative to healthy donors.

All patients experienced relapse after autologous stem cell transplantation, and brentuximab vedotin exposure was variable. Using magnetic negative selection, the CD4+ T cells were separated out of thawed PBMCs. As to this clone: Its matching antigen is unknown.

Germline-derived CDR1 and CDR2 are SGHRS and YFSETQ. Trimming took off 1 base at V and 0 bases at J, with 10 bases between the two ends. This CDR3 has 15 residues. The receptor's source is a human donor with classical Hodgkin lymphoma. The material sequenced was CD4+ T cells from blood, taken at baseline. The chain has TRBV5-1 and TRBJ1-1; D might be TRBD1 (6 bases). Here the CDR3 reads CASSLQGSMNTEAFF. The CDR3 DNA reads TGCGCCAGCAGCTTGCAGGGGTCAATGAACACTGAAGCTTTCTTT.